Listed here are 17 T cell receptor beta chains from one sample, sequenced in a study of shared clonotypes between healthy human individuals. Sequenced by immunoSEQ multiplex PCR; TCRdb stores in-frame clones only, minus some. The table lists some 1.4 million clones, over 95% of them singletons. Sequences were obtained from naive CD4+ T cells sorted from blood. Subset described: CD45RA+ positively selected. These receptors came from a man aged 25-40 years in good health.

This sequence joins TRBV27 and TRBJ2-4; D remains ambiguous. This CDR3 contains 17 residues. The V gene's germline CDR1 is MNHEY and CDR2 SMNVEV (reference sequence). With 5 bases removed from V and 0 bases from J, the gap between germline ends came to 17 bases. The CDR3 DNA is TGTGCCAGCAGTATCATCCACGATGGGCCAGCCAAAAACATTCAGTACTTC. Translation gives CASSIIHDGPAKNIQYF.

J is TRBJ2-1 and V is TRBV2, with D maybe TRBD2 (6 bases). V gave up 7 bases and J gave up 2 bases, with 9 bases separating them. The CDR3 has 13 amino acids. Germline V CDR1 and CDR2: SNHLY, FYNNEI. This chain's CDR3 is CASMRLAYNEQFF. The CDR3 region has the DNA TGTGCCAGCATGAGACTAGCCTACAATGAGCAGTTCTTC.

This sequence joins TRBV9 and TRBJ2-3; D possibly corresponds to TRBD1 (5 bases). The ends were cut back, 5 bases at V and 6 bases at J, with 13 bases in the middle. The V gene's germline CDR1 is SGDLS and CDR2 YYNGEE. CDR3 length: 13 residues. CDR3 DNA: TGTGCCAGCAGAGGGGTGGCATCGGATACGCAGTATTTT. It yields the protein CASRGVASDTQYF. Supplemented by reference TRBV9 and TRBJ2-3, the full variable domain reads DSGVTQTPKHLITATGQRVTLRCSPRSGDLSVYWYQQSLDQGLQFLIQYYNGEERAKGNILERFSAQQFPDLHSELNLSSLELGDSALYFCASRGVASDTQYFGPGTRLTVL.

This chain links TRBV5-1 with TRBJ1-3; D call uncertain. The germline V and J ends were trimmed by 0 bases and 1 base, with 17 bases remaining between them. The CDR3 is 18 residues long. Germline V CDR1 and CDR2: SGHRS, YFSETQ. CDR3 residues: CASSLEEARTPSGNTIYF. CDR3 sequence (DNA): TGCGCCAGCAGCTTGGAAGAGGCACGAACTCCTTCTGGAAACACCATATATTTT.

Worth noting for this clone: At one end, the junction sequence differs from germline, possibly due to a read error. The CDR3: CSALLAGGPLENF. CDR3 nucleotide sequence: TGCAGCGCACTACTAGCGGGAGGGCCTTTGGAGAACTTC. This rearrangement joins TRBV29-1 to TRBJ2-5; 13 bases agree with TRBD2. The CDR3 covers 13 residues. The germline CDR1 and CDR2 sequences are SQVTM and ANQGSEA.

The CDR3 protein is CASSLSGRWVEQFF. The DNA of the CDR3 is TGTGCCAGCAGCTTAAGTGGTCGGTGGGTTGAGCAGTTCTTC. The V and J genes are TRBV11-3 and TRBJ2-1; D is unresolved. Trimming took off 2 bases at V and 9 bases at J, with 14 bases between the two ends. CDR3 size: 14 residues. CDR1 SGHNT and CDR2 YENEEA come from the germline V gene.

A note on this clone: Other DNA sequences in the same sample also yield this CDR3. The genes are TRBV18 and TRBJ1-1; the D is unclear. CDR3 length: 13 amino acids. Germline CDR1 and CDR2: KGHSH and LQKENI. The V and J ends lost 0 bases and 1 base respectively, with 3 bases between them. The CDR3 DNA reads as TGTGCCAGCTCACCACCCGGGAACACTGAAGCTTTCTTT. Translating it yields CASSPPGNTEAFF.

Here the CDR3 DNA reads TGCGCCAGCAGCTTGTCTACTAGCGGGAATGCCGAGACCCAGTACTTC. This gives the protein CASSLSTSGNAETQYF. The chain recombines TRBV5-1 with TRBJ2-5; 10 nucleotides agree with TRBD2. The CDR3 has 16 residues. V was clipped by 1 base and J by 5 bases; unmatched bases: 8. Per germline, CDR1 SGHRS and CDR2 YFSETQ.

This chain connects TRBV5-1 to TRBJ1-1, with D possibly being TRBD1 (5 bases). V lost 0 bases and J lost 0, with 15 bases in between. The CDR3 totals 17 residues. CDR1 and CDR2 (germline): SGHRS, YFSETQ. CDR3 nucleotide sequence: TGCGCCAGCAGCTTGGAGCAGGGAGGGGTATTGAACACTGAAGCTTTCTTT. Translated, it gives CASSLEQGGVLNTEAFF.

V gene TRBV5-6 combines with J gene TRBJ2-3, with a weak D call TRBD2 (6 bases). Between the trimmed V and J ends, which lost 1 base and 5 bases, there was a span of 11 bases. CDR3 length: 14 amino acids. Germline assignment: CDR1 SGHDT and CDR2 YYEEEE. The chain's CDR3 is CASSLLEGIDTQYF. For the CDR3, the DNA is TGTGCCAGCAGCTTGTTGGAGGGGATAGATACGCAGTATTTT. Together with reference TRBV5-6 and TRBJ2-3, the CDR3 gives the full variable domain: DAGVTQSPTHLIKTRGQQVTLRCSPKSGHDTVSWYQQALGQGPQFIFQYYEEEERQRGNFPDRFSGHQFPNYSSELNVNALLLGDSALYLCASSLLEGIDTQYFGPGTRLTVL.

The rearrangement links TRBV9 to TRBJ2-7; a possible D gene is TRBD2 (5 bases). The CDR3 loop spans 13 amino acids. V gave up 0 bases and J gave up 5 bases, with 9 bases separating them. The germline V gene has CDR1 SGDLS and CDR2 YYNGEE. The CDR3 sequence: CASSVGGFDEQYF. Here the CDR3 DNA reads TGTGCCAGCAGCGTAGGAGGGTTCGACGAGCAGTACTTC. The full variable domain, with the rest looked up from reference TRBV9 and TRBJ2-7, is DSGVTQTPKHLITATGQRVTLRCSPRSGDLSVYWYQQSLDQGLQFLIQYYNGEERAKGNILERFSAQQFPDLHSELNLSSLELGDSALYFCASSVGGFDEQYFGPGTRLTVT.

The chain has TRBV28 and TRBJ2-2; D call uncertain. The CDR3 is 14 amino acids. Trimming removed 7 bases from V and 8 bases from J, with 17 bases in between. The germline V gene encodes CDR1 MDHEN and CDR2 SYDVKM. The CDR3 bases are TGTGCCAGCACCCAATCATTAACTGGGGGGGAGCTGTTTTTT. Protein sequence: CASTQSLTGGELFF. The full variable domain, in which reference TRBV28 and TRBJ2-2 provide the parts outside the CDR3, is DVKVTQSSRYLVKRTGEKVFLECVQDMDHENMFWYRQDPGLGLRLIYFSYDVKMKEKGDIPEGYSVSREKKERFSLILESASTNQTSMYLCASTQSLTGGELFFGEGSRLTVL.

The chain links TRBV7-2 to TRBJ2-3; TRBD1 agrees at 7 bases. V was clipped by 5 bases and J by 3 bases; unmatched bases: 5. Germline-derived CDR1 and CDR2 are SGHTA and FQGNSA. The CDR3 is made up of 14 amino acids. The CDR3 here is CASSPLQGTDTQYF. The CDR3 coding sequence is TGTGCCAGCAGCCCCTTACAGGGGACAGATACGCAGTATTTT.

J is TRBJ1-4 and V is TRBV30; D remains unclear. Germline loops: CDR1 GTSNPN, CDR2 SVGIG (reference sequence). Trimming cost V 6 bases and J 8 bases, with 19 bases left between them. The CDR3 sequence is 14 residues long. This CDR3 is CACNLDEAREKLFF. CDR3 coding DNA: TGTGCCTGCAACCTCGACGAGGCCAGAGAAAAACTGTTTTTT.

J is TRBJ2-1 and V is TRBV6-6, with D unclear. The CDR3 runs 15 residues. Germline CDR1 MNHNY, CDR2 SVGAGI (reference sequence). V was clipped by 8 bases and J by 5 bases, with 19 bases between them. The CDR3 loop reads CASGFGLNRDNEQFF. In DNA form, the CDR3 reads TGTGCCAGCGGCTTTGGGCTCAACCGCGACAATGAGCAGTTCTTC.

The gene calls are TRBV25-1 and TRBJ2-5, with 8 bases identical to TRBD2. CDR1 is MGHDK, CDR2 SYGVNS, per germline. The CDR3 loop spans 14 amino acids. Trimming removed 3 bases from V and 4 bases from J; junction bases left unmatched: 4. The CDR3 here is CASSDRLAGETQYF. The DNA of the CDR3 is TGTGCCAGCAGTGATAGGCTAGCGGGAGAGACCCAGTACTTC. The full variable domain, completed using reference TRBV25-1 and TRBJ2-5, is EADIYQTPRYLVIGTGKKITLECSQTMGHDKMYWYQQDPGMELHLIHYSYGVNSTEKGDLSSESTVSRIRTEHFPLTLESARPSHTSQYLCASSDRLAGETQYFGPGTRLLVL.

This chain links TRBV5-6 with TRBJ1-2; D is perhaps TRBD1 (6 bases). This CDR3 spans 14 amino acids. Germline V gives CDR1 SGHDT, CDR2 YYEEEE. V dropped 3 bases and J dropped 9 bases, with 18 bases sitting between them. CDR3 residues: CASSSRGWTVSYTF. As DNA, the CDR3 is TGTGCCAGCAGCTCACGCGGCTGGACAGTCAGCTACACCTTC.